This TCR beta chain was observed in a study of cytomegalovirus exposure and HLA in healthy donors. Broader study findings: A cluster of highly shared sequence variants was likely a sequencing artifact. Information on immune exposure was restricted to one variable (CMV serostatus). TCR beta V segments were, for the most part, productive about 90% or about 30% of the time in an earlier analysis.

The PCR had 60 Vbeta and 13 Jbeta primers. The assay was immunoSEQ multiplex PCR, and TCRdb's table has in-frame clones only and misses some. The sample has about 110,000 clones, about 80% seen once. This clone was picked up a small number of times. The antigen remains undetermined. Trimming pared 3 bases from V and 5 bases from J, leaving 13 bases between. The germline V gene encodes CDR1 GTSNPN and CDR2 SVGIG (reference sequence). The CDR3 is 13 residues long. The sequenced sample consisted of PBMCs. The chain uses TRBV30 and TRBJ1-1; D unresolved. The receptor comes from a man aged 50-60 years in good health and CMV-seropositive. CDR3 in amino acids: CAWSPGPETEAFF. The DNA of the CDR3 is TGTGCCTGGAGCCCAGGCCCGGAAACTGAAGCTTTCTTT. The variable domain in full, with the rest retrieved from reference TRBV30 and TRBJ1-1, is SQTIHQWPATLVQPVGSPLSLECTVEGTSNPNLYWYRQAAGRGLQLLFYSVGIGQISSEVPQNLSASRPQDRQFILSSKKLLLSDSGFYLCAWSPGPETEAFFGQGTRLTVV.